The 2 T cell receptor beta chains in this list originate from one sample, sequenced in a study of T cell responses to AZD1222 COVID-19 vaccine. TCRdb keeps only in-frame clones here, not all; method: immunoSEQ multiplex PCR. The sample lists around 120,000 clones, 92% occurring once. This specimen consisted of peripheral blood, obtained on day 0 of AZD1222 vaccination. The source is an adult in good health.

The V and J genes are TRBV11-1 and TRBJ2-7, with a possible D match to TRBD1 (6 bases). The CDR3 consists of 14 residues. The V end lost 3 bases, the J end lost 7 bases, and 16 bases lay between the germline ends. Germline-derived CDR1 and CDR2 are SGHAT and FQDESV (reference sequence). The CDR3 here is CASSFLRDNAEQYF. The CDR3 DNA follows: TGTGCCAGCAGCTTCCTCCGGGACAACGCTGAGCAGTACTTC.

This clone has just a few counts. CDR3 DNA: TGTGCCAGCAGCGCAGACAGGGTAACCGGGGAGCTGTTTTTT. Translated, it gives CASSADRVTGELFF. The chain recombines TRBV9 with TRBJ2-2; 7 nucleotides match TRBD1. V trimming: 3 bases; J trimming: 5 bases; junction bases outside the gene matches: 4. Per germline, CDR1 SGDLS and CDR2 YYNGEE. The CDR3 loop spans 14 amino acids. Full variable domain (remainder filled in from reference TRBV9 and TRBJ2-2): DSGVTQTPKHLITATGQRVTLRCSPRSGDLSVYWYQQSLDQGLQFLIQYYNGEERAKGNILERFSAQQFPDLHSELNLSSLELGDSALYFCASSADRVTGELFFGEGSRLTVL.